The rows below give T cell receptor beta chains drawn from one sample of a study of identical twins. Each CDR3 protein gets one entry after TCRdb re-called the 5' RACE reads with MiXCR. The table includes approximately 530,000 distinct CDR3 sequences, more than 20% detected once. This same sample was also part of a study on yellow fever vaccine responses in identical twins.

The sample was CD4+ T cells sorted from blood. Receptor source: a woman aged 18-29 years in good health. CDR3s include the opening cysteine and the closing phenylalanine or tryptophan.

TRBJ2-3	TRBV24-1	CATGLAPDTQYF
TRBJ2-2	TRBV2	CASKISEIANTGELFF
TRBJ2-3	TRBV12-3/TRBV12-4	CATLPLEDTQYF
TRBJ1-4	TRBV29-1	CSAGTDNEKLFF
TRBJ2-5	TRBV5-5	CASSWEVVGTQYF
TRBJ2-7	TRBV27	CASSLLPFLAGPYEQYF
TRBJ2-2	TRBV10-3	CAISERTGNTGELFF
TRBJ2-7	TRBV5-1	CASSTTTGEQYF
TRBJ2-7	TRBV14	CASSTRDGRGWEQYF
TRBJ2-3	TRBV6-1	CASSIIAGAFTDTQYF
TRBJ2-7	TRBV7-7	CASSPDRVSREQYF
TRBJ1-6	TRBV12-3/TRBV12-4	CASHRGGNSPLHF
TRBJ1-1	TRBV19	CASRPQGWNTEAFF
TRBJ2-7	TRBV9	CASSVAAGGYEQYF
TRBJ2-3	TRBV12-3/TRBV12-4	CASSLGSGTDTQYF
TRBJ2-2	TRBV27	CASSRRLAGAGTGELFF
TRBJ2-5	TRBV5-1	CASRGPQGSFQETQYF
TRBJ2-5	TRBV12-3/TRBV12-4	CASSLWGGGQETQYF
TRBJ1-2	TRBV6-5	CASSYSYREVGYTF
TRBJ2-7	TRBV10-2	CASSRQGREQYF
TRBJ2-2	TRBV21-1	CARSPGDKRNTGELFF
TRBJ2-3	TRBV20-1	CSARVAPGGTDTQYF
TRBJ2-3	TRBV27	CASSKWDRASADTQYF
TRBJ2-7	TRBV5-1	CASSLGLDLGYEQYF
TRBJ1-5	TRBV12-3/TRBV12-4	CASAPQGGMSPQHF
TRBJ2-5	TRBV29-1	CSVELGTGKGAQYF
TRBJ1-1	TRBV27	CASSRILSNRVSSEAFF
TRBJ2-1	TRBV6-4	CASSPNASGGGEQFF
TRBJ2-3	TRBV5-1	CASSFETSGSTDTQYF
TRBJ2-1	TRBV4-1	CASSQEGGVAPYNEQFF
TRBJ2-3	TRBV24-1	CATSEVTGEGTDTQYF
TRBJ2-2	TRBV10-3	CAISPRTGDTGELFF
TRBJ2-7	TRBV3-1	CASSQGGRGRYEQYF
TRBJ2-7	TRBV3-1	CASSWTSNEQYF
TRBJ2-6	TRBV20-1	CCARGPGVSGGANVLTF
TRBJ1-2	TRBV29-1	CSVPGQGAGGYTF
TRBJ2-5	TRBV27	CASSLLSAGQETQYF
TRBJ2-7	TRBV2	CASRLVSYEQYF
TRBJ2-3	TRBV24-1	CATSDSHTQYF
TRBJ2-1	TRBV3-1	CASSQDGAGGQFF
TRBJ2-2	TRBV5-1	CASSSRATGELFF
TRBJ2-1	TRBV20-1	CSAPPWGSGGNSYNEQFF
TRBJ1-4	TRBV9	CASSVGGLGKELFF
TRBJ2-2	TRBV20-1	CSARTGGLAGELFF
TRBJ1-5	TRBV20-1	CSARRTGEQPQHF
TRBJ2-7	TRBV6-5	CASSYSPRVGEEQYF
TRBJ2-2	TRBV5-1	CASSGSGGVTGELFF
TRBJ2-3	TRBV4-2	CASSHAGLAGERDTQYF
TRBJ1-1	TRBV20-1	CSARGRRIGEAFF
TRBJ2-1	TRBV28	CASSFSPFRAEQFF
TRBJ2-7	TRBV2	CASSASGNSYEQYF
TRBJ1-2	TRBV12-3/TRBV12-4	CASTPGQADGYTF
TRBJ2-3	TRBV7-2	CASSYRIHTDTQYF